This is a list of T cell receptor beta chains from one sample in a study of cytomegalovirus exposure and HLA in healthy donors. Generated by immunoSEQ multiplex PCR, the TCRdb table keeps only in-frame clones and is missing some. This table holds over 150,000 clones, 75% to 90% found once. Source material: PBMCs. All receptors derive from a male donor in good health and CMV-seronegative. Each CDR3 is given with its conserved first and last residue. The D gene is left open where the match is weak. Size is stated for part of the rows, as once, few or many counts, or as a class when the clone is expanded.

>TRBV5-1|.|TRBJ1-6|.|13
CASRPGENSPLHF
TGCGCCAGCAGACCCGGGGAAAATTCACCCCTCCACTTT
>TRBV5-1|TRBD1|TRBJ2-2|.|19
CASSFPGQGAVTNTGELFF
TGCGCCAGCAGCTTCCCGGGACAGGGGGCAGTTACGAACACCGGGGAGCTGTTTTTT
>TRBV7-8|.|TRBJ1-5|.|15
CASSLRGGINQPQHF
TGTGCCAGCAGCCTTCGGGGGGGAATCAATCAGCCCCAGCATTTT
>TRBV18|.|TRBJ1-3|.|16
CASSPLGGSSGNTIYF
TGTGCCAGCTCACCACTTGGGGGGAGTTCTGGAAACACCATATATTTT
>TRBV11-3|TRBD2|TRBJ2-2|.|17
CASSLGLAGANTGELFF
TGTGCCAGCAGCTTAGGGCTAGCGGGGGCGAACACCGGGGAGCTGTTTTTT
>TRBV30|TRBD1|TRBJ1-3|.|18
CAWQTGWDRSLAGNTIYF
TGTGCCTGGCAAACGGGGTGGGACAGAAGTCTGGCCGGAAACACCATATATTTT
>TRBV7-9|.|TRBJ1-3|.|15
CASSSGSDSGNTIYF
TGTGCCAGCAGCTCCGGCAGCGACTCTGGAAACACCATATATTTT
>TRBV10-3|.|TRBJ1-6|.|14
CAIGGQTYNSPLHF
TGTGCCATCGGAGGACAGACCTATAATTCACCCCTCCACTTT
>TRBV27|.|TRBJ1-5|.|16
CASSLSSGAGNQPQHF
TGTGCCAGCAGTTTATCGTCAGGGGCGGGCAATCAGCCCCAGCATTTT
>TRBV25-1|.|TRBJ1-2|.|15
CASTGFRGEGYGYTF
TGTGCCAGCACCGGCTTCAGAGGGGAGGGCTATGGCTACACCTTC
>TRBV14|TRBD1|TRBJ2-7|.|13
CASSQRTGREQYF
TGTGCCAGCAGCCAGAGGACAGGTCGGGAGCAGTACTTC
>TRBV2|.|TRBJ2-7|.|15
CASRLRTALSYEQYF
TGTGCCAGCAGACTCAGGACAGCCCTCTCCTACGAGCAGTACTTC
>TRBV5-1|TRBD1|TRBJ1-4|.|14
CASSVGQPHEKLFF
TGCGCCAGCAGCGTGGGACAGCCTCATGAAAAACTGTTTTTT
>TRBV29-1|TRBD1|TRBJ2-5|.|14
CSVPGQGIQETQYF
TGCAGCGTTCCGGGACAGGGAATTCAAGAGACCCAGTACTTC
>TRBV7-2|.|TRBJ1-2|few|14
CASSFDSSNYGYTF
TGTGCCAGCAGCTTTGACTCCTCCAACTATGGCTACACCTTC
>TRBV19|TRBD1|TRBJ1-2|.|15
CASSGWDSLLNGYTF
TGTGCCAGTAGCGGATGGGACAGCTTACTAAATGGCTACACCTTC
>TRBV11-2|.|TRBJ1-1|.|13
CASSLGEATEAFF
TGTGCCAGCAGCTTAGGGGAGGCTACTGAAGCTTTCTTT
>TRBV11-1|TRBD1|TRBJ1-1|.|16
CASSLYTAGGLTEAFF
TGTGCCAGCAGCTTATATACCGCAGGGGGATTGACTGAAGCTTTCTTT
>TRBV6-5|TRBD2|TRBJ2-7|.|15
CASSPRAGGPYEQYF
TGTGCCAGCAGTCCCCGGGCGGGGGGACCCTACGAGCAGTACTTC
>TRBV5-6|TRBD1|TRBJ1-2|.|14
CASSHDRANYGYTF
TGTGCCAGCAGCCATGACAGGGCTAACTATGGCTACACCTTC
>TRBV21-1|.|TRBJ1-2|.|15
CASSIRGTGYYGYTF
TGTGCCAGCAGCATCCGAGGGACAGGGTACTATGGCTACACCTTC
>TRBV4-3|TRBD1|TRBJ1-5|.|15
CASSPRTGGDQPQHF
TGCGCCAGCAGCCCGCGGACAGGGGGCGATCAGCCCCAGCATTTT
>TRBV5-6|TRBD1|TRBJ2-7|.|14
CASSEDRGLGEQYF
TGTGCCAGCAGCGAGGACAGGGGGCTAGGGGAGCAGTACTTC